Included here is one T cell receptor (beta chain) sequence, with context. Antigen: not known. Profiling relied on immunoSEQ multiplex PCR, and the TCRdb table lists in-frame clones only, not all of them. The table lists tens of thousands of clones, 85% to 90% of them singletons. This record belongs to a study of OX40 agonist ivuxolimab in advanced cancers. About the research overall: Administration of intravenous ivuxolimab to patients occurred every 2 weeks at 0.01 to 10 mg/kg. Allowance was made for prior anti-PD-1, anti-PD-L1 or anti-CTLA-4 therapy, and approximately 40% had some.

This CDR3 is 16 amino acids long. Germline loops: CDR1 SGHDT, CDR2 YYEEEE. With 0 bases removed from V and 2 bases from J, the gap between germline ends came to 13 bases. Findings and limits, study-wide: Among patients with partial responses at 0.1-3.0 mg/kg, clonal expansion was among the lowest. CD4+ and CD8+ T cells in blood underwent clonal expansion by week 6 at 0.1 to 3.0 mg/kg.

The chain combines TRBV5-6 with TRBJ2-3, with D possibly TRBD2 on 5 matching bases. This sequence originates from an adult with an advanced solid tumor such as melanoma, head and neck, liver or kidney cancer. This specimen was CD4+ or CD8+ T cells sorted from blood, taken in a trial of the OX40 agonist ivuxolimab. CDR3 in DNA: TGTGCCAGCAGCTTGGCTGCGGGTACACCCACAGATACGCAGTATTTT. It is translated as CASSLAAGTPTDTQYF.